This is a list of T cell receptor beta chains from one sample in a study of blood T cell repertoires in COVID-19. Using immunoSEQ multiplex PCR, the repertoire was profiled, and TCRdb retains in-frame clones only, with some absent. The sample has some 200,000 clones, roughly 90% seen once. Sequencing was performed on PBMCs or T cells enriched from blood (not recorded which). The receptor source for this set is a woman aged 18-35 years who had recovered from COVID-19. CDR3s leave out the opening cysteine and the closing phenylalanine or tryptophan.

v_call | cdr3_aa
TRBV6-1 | ASSEQVGGVEKLF
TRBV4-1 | ASSQEARWGAKDSPLH
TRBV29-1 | SVESGADTQY
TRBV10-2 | ASSDETGGNGANVLT
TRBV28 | ASSRILAGANTQY
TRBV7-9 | ASSPTRGGNTDTQY
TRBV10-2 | ASSEGAGNTIY
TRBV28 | ASLTGPVTNEKLF
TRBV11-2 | ASSLEPLQGGVLYEQY
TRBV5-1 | ASSWGTGDEQY
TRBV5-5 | ASSLALGGAEGYT
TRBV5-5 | ASSITGGRETQY
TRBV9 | ASSVAGGASADTQY
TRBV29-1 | SVESPGANEKLF
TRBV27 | ASSLFPDSQNSPLH
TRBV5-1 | ASSLNHDGLAGGRSYNEQF
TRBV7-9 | ASSLARTAYNEQF
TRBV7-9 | ASSLARSEAF
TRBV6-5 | ASSPDRVAGELF
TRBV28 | ASNVRAFQPQH
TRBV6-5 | ASSYGRDEKLF
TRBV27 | ASSERTGGIYEQY
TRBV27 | ASSLTGVGYEQY
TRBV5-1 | ASSAGQGARSEQY
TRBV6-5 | ASSLLRGSGNTIY
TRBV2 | ASSEQGLNTEAF
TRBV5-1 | ASSLAGGMGQPQH
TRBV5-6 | ASSSRSTGFTDTQY
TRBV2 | ASRGEMGQPRSYEQY
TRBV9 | ASSVASGYNTGELF
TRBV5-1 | ASRQADSLRSGYT
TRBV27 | ASGWRGMDEQY
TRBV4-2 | ASSQVGRLAGDTGELF